Listed here are 5 T cell receptor beta chains from one sample, sequenced in a study of T cells in Graves' hyperthyroidism and ophthalmopathy. Amplification yielded TCR beta CDR3 regions, with RNA transcripts as the source. The HTBI primer set drove a first-round RT-PCR of the TCR CDR3. MiXCR, run by TCRdb on the multiplex PCR reads, gives a single entry per CDR3 protein. The sample has approximately 360,000 distinct CDR3 sequences; approximately 14% are singletons. The sample taken for sequencing was blood. The receptors derive from a woman younger than 30 with Graves' hyperthyroidism that later progressed to Graves' ophthalmopathy.

In this sample, this clonotype turned up a few times. V usage is TRBV19 and J usage is TRBJ2-7, with 8 nucleotides matching TRBD1. This CDR3 contains 14 residues. With 6 bases clipped from V and 1 base from J, the junction kept 5 bases outside the gene matches. The germline V gene has CDR1 LNHDA and CDR2 SQIVND (reference sequence). CDR3 loop: CASRDTGGSYEQYF. As DNA, the CDR3 is TGTGCCAGTAGAGACACAGGGGGTTCCTACGAGCAGTACTTC.

The chain links TRBV19 to TRBJ2-1, with 7 positions matching TRBD2. The J segment lost 1 base and the V segment lost 3 bases, leaving 6 bases of the junction unmatched. The CDR3 spans 16 residues. Germline loops: CDR1 LNHDA, CDR2 SQIVND (reference sequence). As DNA, the CDR3 is TGTGCCAGTAGTATCAGCGGGGAGGGATCCTACAATGAGCAGTTCTTC. Translation: CASSISGEGSYNEQFF.

This clonotype appeared many times. This chain connects TRBV6-1 to TRBJ2-7; TRBD2 is a possible D gene (6 bases). Germline V gene data show CDR1 as MNHNS and CDR2 as SASEGT. V lost 7 bases and J lost 3, with 16 bases in between. The CDR3 runs to 14 residues. The CDR3, as DNA: TGTGCCAGCACCAAGACTAGTCTCCTCTACGAGCAGTACTTC. Its translation is CASTKTSLLYEQYF.

There are a few counts of this clonotype. The rearrangement joins TRBV27 to TRBJ2-7; 7 bases are a match to TRBD2. Per the germline V gene, CDR1 is MNHEY and CDR2 is SMNVEV (reference sequence). V trimming: 7 bases; J trimming: 4 bases; junction bases outside the gene matches: 19. The length of the CDR3 is 17 residues. CDR3 loop: CASKVRTSGTGGYEQYF. The DNA of the CDR3 is TGTGCCAGCAAAGTGAGGACCAGCGGGACTGGTGGGTACGAGCAGTACTTC.

About this clonotype: This clone may be a read error of a much larger clone one base away. The chain has TRBV30 and TRBJ1-5, with TRBD1 as a possible D gene (6 bases). This CDR3 comprises 13 residues. CDR1 is GTSNPN and CDR2 is SVGIG in the germline V gene (reference sequence). The DNA for the CDR3 is TGTGCCCGGAGTGAAGGGGGGGCTCAGCCCCAGCATTTT. It is translated as CARSEGGAQPQHF.